One sample yielded the 30 T cell receptor beta chains listed below, sequenced in a study of T cells in Graves' hyperthyroidism and ophthalmopathy (dated by TCRdb to the late 2010s). The library was generated by multiplex PCR. Instrument on record: Illumina HiSeq 2000. Amplification of TCR beta CDR3 regions was carried out from RNA transcripts. The TCR CDR3 was subjected to a first round of RT-PCR using the HTBI primer set and the Qiagen OneStep RT-PCR kit. TCRdb redid the processing of the public reads, applying fastp at Q25 and MiXCR, and retained in-frame beta chains. For every CDR3 protein sequence, its rows merge into one entry that carries the most common genes and DNA. For this sample there are nearly 750,000 distinct CDR3 sequences; roughly a third appear just once. The ten largest clones represent around 32% of the sample. Source material: blood. Receptors were obtained from a woman aged 40 to 49 with Graves' hyperthyroidism.

The table lists this clonotype with many counts. The gene calls are TRBV15 and TRBJ2-2; 13 bases are a match to TRBD2. The trim removed 0 bases at V and 4 bases at J, leaving 5 bases unmatched. The CDR3 totals 18 residues. CDR1 and CDR2 (germline): LNHNV, YYDKDF (reference sequence). The CDR3 nucleotides read TGTGCCACCAGCAGAGATGGACTAGCGGGAGCTGGCACCGGGGAGCTGTTTTTT. This gives the protein CATSRDGLAGAGTGELFF.

The chain uses TRBV28 and TRBJ2-7; 11 bases agree with TRBD1. V shed 5 bases and J 6 bases; nucleotides not matched to a gene: 6. CDR1 is MDHEN, CDR2 SYDVKM, per germline. The CDR3 is made up of 14 amino acids. The CDR3 DNA reads as TGTGCCAGCAGTACGGACAGGGGGCTCATCGAGCAGTACTTC. Residues: CASSTDRGLIEQYF.

This clonotype appeared a few times. A much bigger clone sits one base away, suggesting this may be a read error. The chain is built from TRBV5-4 and TRBJ2-5; a possible D gene is TRBD1 (6 bases). The CDR3 contains 12 residues. V was shortened by 3 bases and J by 3 bases, with 6 bases between the two germline ends. Germline loops: CDR1 SGHNT, CDR2 YYREEE (reference sequence). The CDR3 DNA sequence: TGTGCCAGCAGCTGGACAGAAGAGACCCAGTACTTC. As protein: CASSWTEETQYF.

The gene calls are TRBV6-1 and TRBJ1-5; 8 nucleotides line up with TRBD1. CDR3 length equals 15 residues. In germline, CDR1 is MNHNS, CDR2 SASEGT. J was trimmed by 11 bases and V by 5 bases; bases with no gene match: 14. CDR3 amino acids: CASSPSPGQGVAQHF. For the CDR3, the DNA is TGTGCCAGCAGTCCGTCTCCCGGACAGGGTGTGGCCCAGCATTTT.

This clonotype was recorded many times. The chain combines TRBV10-3 with TRBJ1-3; D not resolved. V lost 7 bases, J lost 0 bases, and 19 bases lay in between. The CDR3 has 17 amino acids. The V gene's germline CDR1 is ENHRY and CDR2 SYGVKD. DNA of the CDR3: TGTGCCATCAACGCGGGAGTGGGCACCCCCTCTGGAAACACCATATATTTT. It translates to CAINAGVGTPSGNTIYF.

The count of this clonotype is one. The genes are TRBV24-1 and TRBJ2-1; no reliable D call. This CDR3 has 15 amino acids. The V and J ends lost 11 bases and 3 bases respectively, with 19 bases between them. CDR1 and CDR2 from the germline V gene are KGHDR and SFDVKD. The CDR3 DNA reads as TGTGCCAGCAGCTTCCGCCGCGGACGCTACAATGAGCAGTTCTTC. Its translation: CASSFRRGRYNEQFF.

This chain connects TRBV2 to TRBJ2-4; D gene unclear. Trimming removed 3 bases from V and 4 bases from J, with 7 bases in between. The CDR3 runs to 13 residues. Germline V gene lookup returns CDR1 SNHLY and CDR2 FYNNEI. For the CDR3, the DNA is TGTGCCAGCAGTGAGTCCGGGAAAAACATTCAGTACTTC. It encodes CASSESGKNIQYF.

CDR3 amino acids: CASSERGNNQPQHF. The CDR3 bases are TGTGCCAGCAGCGAACGCGGCAACAATCAGCCCCAGCATTTT. The chain is built from TRBV6-6 and TRBJ1-5; D remains ambiguous. Germline V gene sequence: CDR1 MNHNY, CDR2 SVGAGI (reference sequence). With 6 bases removed from V and 3 bases from J, the gap between germline ends came to 12 bases. The CDR3 totals 14 residues.

Notes on this clonotype: This may stem from a read error, because a much larger clone lies one nucleotide away. This sequence joins TRBV7-2 and TRBJ1-2, with TRBD1 identical over 8 bases. CDR1 SGHTA and CDR2 FQGNSA come from the germline V gene. The CDR3 extends over 14 amino acids. The V segment lost 8 bases and the J segment 4 bases; nucleotides outside the gene matches: 9. For the CDR3, the DNA is TGTGCCAGCGGACCTCCGGACAGGGCCTATGGCTACACCTTC. This translates into CASGPPDRAYGYTF. Full variable domain (missing parts from reference TRBV7-2 and TRBJ1-2): GAGVSQSPSNKVTEKGKDVELRCDPISGHTALYWYRQSLGQGLEFLIYFQGNSAPDKSGLPSDRFSAERTGGSVSTLTIQRTQQEDSAVYLCASGPPDRAYGYTFGSGTRLTVV.

This chain connects TRBV24-1 to TRBJ2-7; 8 bases line up with TRBD2. Trimming removed 2 bases from V and 5 bases from J; junction bases left unmatched: 4. The CDR3 covers 14 residues. CDR1 and CDR2 from the germline V gene are KGHDR and SFDVKD. The CDR3 nucleotides read TGTGCCACCAGTGATTCCAGCGGGAGCCACGAGCAGTACTTC. This gives the protein CATSDSSGSHEQYF.

The chain couples TRBV12-3 or TRBV12-4 to TRBJ2-2; D not certain. CDR3 length: 15 amino acids. Trimming removed 2 bases from V and 7 bases from J, with 14 bases in between. CDR3 in DNA: TGTGCCAGCAGTTTAACGGAATCTGGCAGCGGGGAGCTGTTTTTT. Its translation: CASSLTESGSGELFF.

This chain uses TRBV6-2 or TRBV6-3 with TRBJ1-5; 7 bases match TRBD1. CDR3 length equals 14 residues. Per germline, CDR1 MNHEY and CDR2 SVGEGT. J was trimmed by 11 bases and V by 6 bases; bases with no gene match: 13. The CDR3 nucleotides read TGTGCCAGCAGCCAAAGTTATCCCCAGGGGGCCCAGCATTTT. Residues: CASSQSYPQGAQHF.

This clonotype was found once. J is TRBJ2-3 and V is TRBV11-2; weak D call: TRBD2 (5 bases). There are 14 residues in the CDR3. Germline V gives CDR1 SGHAT, CDR2 FQNNGV. Trimming pared 5 bases from V and 2 bases from J, leaving 11 bases between. The CDR3 DNA reads as TGTGCCAGCAGCCTGGACTCGACCACAGATACGCAGTATTTT. It encodes CASSLDSTTDTQYF.

In this sample, this clonotype turned up a few times. Here the CDR3 DNA reads TGCGCCAGCAGCCAAGTTGCGGGGGGTCAAGAGACCCAGTACTTC. Translation gives CASSQVAGGQETQYF. V usage is TRBV4-1 and J usage is TRBJ2-5; 8 nucleotides line up with TRBD2. Germline CDR1 reads MGHRA; CDR2 reads YSYEKL. V lost 1 base, J lost 2 bases, and 3 bases stayed unmatched. The CDR3 is 15 residues long.

The chain joins TRBV25-1 to TRBJ1-2; 12 bases match TRBD1. Per the germline V gene, CDR1 is MGHDK and CDR2 is SYGVNS. Germline trimming cut 7 bases from V and 8 bases from J; bases unmatched to any gene: 11. The CDR3 spans 15 residues. The CDR3 reads CASNSPGQGARGYTF. CDR3 DNA: TGTGCCAGCAATTCGCCGGGACAGGGGGCGCGGGGCTACACCTTC.

Concerning this clonotype: This may be a read error, as it is one base from a much larger clone. V and J are TRBV7-2 and TRBJ1-2; no clear D gene. This CDR3 has 12 residues. The germline V gene has CDR1 SGHTA and CDR2 FQGNSA. V lost 9 bases and J 6 bases, leaving 14 bases between the germline ends. In DNA form, the CDR3 reads TGTGCCAGTGGTGTGTGGAGGGATGGCTACACCTTC. This codes for CASGVWRDGYTF.

The rearrangement uses TRBV5-4 and TRBJ1-2; 9 bases agree with TRBD1. The V segment lost 1 base and the J segment 0 bases; nucleotides outside the gene matches: 10. This CDR3 region has 18 residues. Germline CDR1 is SGHNT and CDR2 is YYREEE (reference sequence). CDR3 nucleotide sequence: TGTGCCAGCAGCTTGCTACTCGGACAGGGGTATTCTAACTATGGCTACACCTTC. It translates to CASSLLLGQGYSNYGYTF.

This clonotype has more than one count but fewer than ten. The gene calls are TRBV11-2 and TRBJ1-4, with TRBD1 identical over 10 bases. The CDR3 is 16 amino acids. Germline-derived CDR1 and CDR2 are SGHAT and FQNNGV. After removal of 5 bases from V and 6 bases from J, the junction contained 9 bases not matched to a gene. Here the CDR3 DNA reads TGTGCCAGCAGCACGAGACAGGGGGCCAGAGATGAAAAACTGTTTTTT. Translating gives CASSTRQGARDEKLFF.

Remarks on this clonotype: This clone may be a read error of a much larger clone one base away. The V call is TRBV2, the J call TRBJ2-7; a possible D gene is TRBD2 (5 bases). CDR1 and CDR2 (germline): SNHLY, FYNNEI. V gave up 11 bases and J gave up 5 bases, with 16 bases separating them. The CDR3 extends over 12 amino acids. The CDR3 nucleotides read TGTGCCGGCAAAGCGGAAGGCGACGAGCAGTACTTC. Translated: CAGKAEGDEQYF.

This clonotype has ten or more counts. V is TRBV27 and J is TRBJ1-6; no definite D call. With 7 bases removed from V and 14 bases from J, the gap between germline ends came to 21 bases. The CDR3 consists of 14 residues. The germline V gene has CDR1 MNHEY and CDR2 SMNVEV (reference sequence). The CDR3 region has the DNA TGTGCCAGCACCCTGCACAGTGGGCGGAATACCCTCCACTTT. This encodes CASTLHSGRNTLHF.

The chain is built from TRBV6-5 and TRBJ1-2; 11 bases are shared with TRBD1. CDR3 length equals 17 residues. Germline loops: CDR1 MNHEY, CDR2 SVGAGI. Trimming took 2 bases from V and 1 from J; bases not matched to a gene: 6. CDR3 region: CASSYDRTGGLNYGYTF. The CDR3 DNA sequence: TGTGCCAGCAGTTACGATCGGACAGGGGGCCTTAACTATGGCTACACCTTC.

In its sample, this clonotype was seen many times. The chain couples TRBV10-3 to TRBJ1-5, with D perhaps TRBD1 (5 bases). V lost 3 bases to trimming and J lost 6 bases, with 15 bases between them. CDR3 length: 15 residues. Germline values: CDR1 ENHRY, CDR2 SYGVKD. CDR3 protein: CAISDGQGIGQPQHF. The CDR3 DNA follows: TGTGCCATCAGTGACGGGCAGGGAATAGGTCAGCCCCAGCATTTT.

The chain joins TRBV10-3 to TRBJ2-5; D is undetermined. The CDR3 is made up of 14 amino acids. The V end was cut by 6 bases, the J end by 5 bases, with 16 bases between. The germline CDR1 and CDR2 sequences are ENHRY and SYGVKD. The CDR3 coding sequence is TGTGCCATCAGCCTCGTAGGGATTTGGGAGACCCAGTACTTC. It specifies CAISLVGIWETQYF.

This sequence joins TRBV7-2 and TRBJ1-1, with D possibly TRBD1 on 6 matching bases. Trimming shortened V by 0 bases and J by 3 bases, and 11 bases separated the two germline ends. The CDR3 is 15 residues long. From germline, CDR1 is SGHTA and CDR2 FQGNSA. CDR3 in amino acids: CASSLAPGADTEAFF. The DNA for the CDR3 is TGTGCCAGCAGCTTAGCCCCAGGGGCCGACACTGAAGCTTTCTTT.

The J gene is TRBJ1-5, the V gene TRBV20-1; no clear D gene. The CDR3 is 16 amino acids. The germline CDR1 and CDR2 sequences are DFQATT and SNEGSKA (reference sequence). V lost 6 bases to trimming and J lost 4 bases, with 22 bases between them. The CDR3 protein is CSAQTPKAVMNQPQHF. CDR3 sequence (DNA): TGCAGTGCCCAAACACCGAAAGCAGTTATGAATCAGCCCCAGCATTTT.

A note on this clonotype: A much larger clonotype is one base distant, so this may be a read error. V is TRBV6-1 and J is TRBJ2-6, with D perhaps matching TRBD2 (5 bases). Germline V gives CDR1 MNHNS, CDR2 SASEGT. Trimming pared 4 bases from V and 0 bases from J, leaving 13 bases between. The CDR3 is made up of 17 amino acids. The CDR3 DNA reads as TGTGCCAGCAGTGGAGCGCTTCGGGGCTCTGGGGCCAACGTCCTGACTTTC. Its translation is CASSGALRGSGANVLTF.

This clonotype was seen a few times. V usage is TRBV29-1 and J usage is TRBJ1-4; no firm D call. V lost 3 bases and J 8 bases, leaving 13 bases between the germline ends. The CDR3 runs to 13 residues. Per the germline V gene, CDR1 is SQVTM and CDR2 is ANQGSEA. CDR3 DNA: TGCAGCGTTGACGACGGGGTAGGAGAAAAACTGTTTTTT. Protein product: CSVDDGVGEKLFF.

The V gene is TRBV20-1, the J gene TRBJ2-5; 7 bases match TRBD1. This CDR3 is 13 amino acids long. Germline values: CDR1 DFQATT, CDR2 SNEGSKA (reference sequence). The CDR3 nucleotides are TGCAGCACAATCGGGACAGTCGGAGAGACCCAGTACTTC. This codes for CSTIGTVGETQYF.

This clonotype was seen many times. This chain links TRBV20-1 with TRBJ2-7; D is uncertain. V was shortened by 3 bases and J by 2 bases, with 8 bases between the two germline ends. The CDR3 has 12 amino acids. CDR1 is DFQATT and CDR2 is SNEGSKA in the germline V gene (reference sequence). The CDR3 region has the DNA TGCAGTGCTAGTTATGGGGCCTACGAGCAGTACTTC. Protein product: CSASYGAYEQYF.

This clonotype was observed many times. The chain links TRBV6-1 to TRBJ1-2; 10 positions agree with TRBD1. Germline V CDR1 and CDR2: MNHNS, SASEGT. Trimming removed 0 bases from V and 7 bases from J; junction bases left unmatched: 2. The CDR3 has 14 amino acids. This CDR3 is CASSEATGGGGYTF. In DNA, the CDR3 is TGTGCCAGCAGTGAAGCGACAGGGGGCGGTGGCTACACCTTC.